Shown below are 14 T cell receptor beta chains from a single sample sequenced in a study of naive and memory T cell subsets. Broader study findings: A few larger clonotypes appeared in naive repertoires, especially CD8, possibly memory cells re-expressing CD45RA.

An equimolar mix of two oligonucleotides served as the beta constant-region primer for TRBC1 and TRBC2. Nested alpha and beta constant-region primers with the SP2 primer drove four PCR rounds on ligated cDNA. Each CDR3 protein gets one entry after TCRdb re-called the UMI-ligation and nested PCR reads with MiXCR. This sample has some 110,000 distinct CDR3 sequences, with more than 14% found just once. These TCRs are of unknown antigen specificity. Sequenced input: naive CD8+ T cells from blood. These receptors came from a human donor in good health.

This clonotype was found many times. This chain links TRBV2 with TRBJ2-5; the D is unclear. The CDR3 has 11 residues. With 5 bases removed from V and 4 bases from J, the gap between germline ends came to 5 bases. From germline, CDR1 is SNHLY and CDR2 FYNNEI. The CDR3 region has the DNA TGTGCCAGCAGTCCTCGAGAGACCCAGTACTTC. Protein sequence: CASSPRETQYF.

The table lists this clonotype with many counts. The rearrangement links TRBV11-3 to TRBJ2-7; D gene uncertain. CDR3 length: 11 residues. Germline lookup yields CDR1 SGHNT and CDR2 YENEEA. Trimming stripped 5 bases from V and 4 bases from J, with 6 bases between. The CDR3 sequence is CASSDGYEQYF. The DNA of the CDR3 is TGTGCCAGCAGCGATGGGTACGAGCAGTACTTC. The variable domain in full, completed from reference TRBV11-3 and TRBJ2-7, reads EAGVVQSPRYKIIEKKQPVAFWCNPISGHNTLYWYLQNLGQGPELLIRYENEEAVDDSQLPKDRFSAERLKGVDSTLKIQPAELGDSAVYLCASSDGYEQYFGPGTRLTVT.

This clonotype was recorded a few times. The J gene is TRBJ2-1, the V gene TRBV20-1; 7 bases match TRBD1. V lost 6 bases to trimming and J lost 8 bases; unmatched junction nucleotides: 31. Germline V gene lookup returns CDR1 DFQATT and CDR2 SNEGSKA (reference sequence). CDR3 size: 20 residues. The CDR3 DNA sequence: TGCAGTGCCGGACCTGTGGGACAGAATCTAATCAGGTGGGGTCTAGATGAGCAGTTCTTC. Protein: CSAGPVGQNLIRWGLDEQFF.

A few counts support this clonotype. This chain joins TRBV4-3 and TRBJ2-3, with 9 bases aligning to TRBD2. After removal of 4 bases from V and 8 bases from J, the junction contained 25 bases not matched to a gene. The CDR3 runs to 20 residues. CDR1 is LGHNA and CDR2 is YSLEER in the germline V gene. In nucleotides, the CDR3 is TGCGCCAGCAGCCTGACCGGGGGCGTAGCGGCTAGCGGGGTTTATGTTACGCAGTATTTT. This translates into CASSLTGGVAASGVYVTQYF.

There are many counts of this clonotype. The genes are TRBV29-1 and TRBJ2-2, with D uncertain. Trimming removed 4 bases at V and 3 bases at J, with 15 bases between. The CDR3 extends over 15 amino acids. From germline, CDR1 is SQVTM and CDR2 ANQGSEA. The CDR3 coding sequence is TGCAGCGTTGCCGCCACCCTAACCTACACCGGGGAGCTGTTTTTT. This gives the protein CSVAATLTYTGELFF.

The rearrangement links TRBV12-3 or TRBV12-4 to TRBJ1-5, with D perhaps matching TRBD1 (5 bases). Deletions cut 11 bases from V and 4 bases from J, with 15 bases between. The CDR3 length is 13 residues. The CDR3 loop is CALGQGSNQPQHF. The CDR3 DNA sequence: TGTGCCCTCGGGCAGGGAAGTAATCAGCCCCAGCATTTT.

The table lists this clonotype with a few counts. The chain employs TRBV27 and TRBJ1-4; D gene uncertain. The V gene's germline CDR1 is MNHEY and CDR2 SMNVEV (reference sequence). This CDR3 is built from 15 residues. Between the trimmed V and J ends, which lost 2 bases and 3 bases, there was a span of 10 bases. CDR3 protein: CASSLVGSPNEKLFF. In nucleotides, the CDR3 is TGTGCCAGCAGTTTAGTGGGCTCGCCTAATGAAAAACTGTTTTTT.

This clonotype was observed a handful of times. The CDR3 reads CASSQDQYEQYF. DNA for the CDR3: TGTGCCAGCAGCCAAGACCAATACGAGCAGTACTTC. The gene calls are TRBV12-3 or TRBV12-4 and TRBJ2-7; no firm D call. With 6 bases removed from V and 4 bases from J, the gap between germline ends came to 10 bases. The CDR3 is 12 amino acids.

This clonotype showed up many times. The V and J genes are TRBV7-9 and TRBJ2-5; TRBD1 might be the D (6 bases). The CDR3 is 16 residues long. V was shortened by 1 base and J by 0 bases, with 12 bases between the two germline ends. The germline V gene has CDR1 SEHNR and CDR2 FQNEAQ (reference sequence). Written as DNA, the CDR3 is TGTGCCAGCAGCTTAGGGACAGACCCGTACCAAGAGACCCAGTACTTC. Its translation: CASSLGTDPYQETQYF.

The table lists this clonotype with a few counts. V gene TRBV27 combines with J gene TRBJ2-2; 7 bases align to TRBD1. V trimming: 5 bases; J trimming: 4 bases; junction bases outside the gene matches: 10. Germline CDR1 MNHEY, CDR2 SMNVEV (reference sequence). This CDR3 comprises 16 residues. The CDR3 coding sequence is TGTGCCAGCAGTACGAATTACAGGGGATCCACCGGGGAGCTGTTTTTT. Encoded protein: CASSTNYRGSTGELFF.

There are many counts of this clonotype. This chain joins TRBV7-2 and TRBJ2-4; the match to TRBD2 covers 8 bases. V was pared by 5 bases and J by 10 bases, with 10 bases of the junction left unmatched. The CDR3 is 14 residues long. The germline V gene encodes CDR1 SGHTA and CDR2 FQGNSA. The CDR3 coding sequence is TGTGCCAGCAGCGTACATGGACTAGCCAGAATTCAGTACTTC. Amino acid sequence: CASSVHGLARIQYF.

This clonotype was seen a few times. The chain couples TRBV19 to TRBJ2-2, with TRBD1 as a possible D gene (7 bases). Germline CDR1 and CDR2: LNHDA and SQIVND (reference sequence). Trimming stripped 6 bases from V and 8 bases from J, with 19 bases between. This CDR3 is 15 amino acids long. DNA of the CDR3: TGTGCCAGTAGAAGTAATGACAGGGACTCTGGGGAGCTGTTTTTT. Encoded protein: CASRSNDRDSGELFF.

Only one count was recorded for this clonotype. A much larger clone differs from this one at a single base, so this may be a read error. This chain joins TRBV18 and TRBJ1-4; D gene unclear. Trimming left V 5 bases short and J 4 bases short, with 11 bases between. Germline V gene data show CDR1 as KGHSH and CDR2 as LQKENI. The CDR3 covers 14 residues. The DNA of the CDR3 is TGTGCCAGCTCATCAGGATTCATTAATGAAAAACTGTTTTTT. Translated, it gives CASSSGFINEKLFF.

CDR3 bases: TGCAGTGCTAGAGATTTGAACGGTTCACCTACTAGCACAGATACGCAGTATTTT. Residues: CSARDLNGSPTSTDTQYF. The rearrangement uses TRBV20-1 and TRBJ2-3; D remains ambiguous. CDR3 length: 18 residues. Per the germline V gene, CDR1 is DFQATT and CDR2 is SNEGSKA (reference sequence). V lost 0 bases and J 0 bases, leaving 19 bases between the germline ends.